These 9 T cell receptor beta chains came from one sample sequenced in a study of regulatory T cells in long-lasting Graves disease. Noted time point: persistent/refractory GD, antithyroid drugs over 5 years with positive TRAb. The TCR library was made from RNA extracted from PBMCs. For TCR beta, libraries came from iRepertoire HTBI primers and Arm-PCR of CDR3 regions. MiXCR was run by TCRdb on the multiplex PCR reads, yielding one entry per CDR3 protein. Of roughly 360,000 distinct CDR3 sequences detected, roughly 25% appear once; the ten largest clones hold around 30%. Material: peripheral blood mononuclear cells (PBMCs), obtained when the disease was refractory, from a patient treated with antithyroid drugs. The receptors shown here come from a woman aged 40 to 50 with Graves disease.

This clonotype occurred once. CDR3 bases: TGTGCCAGCAGCGCCTCGACTAGCGCCACCGGGGAGCTGTTTTTT. It encodes CASSASTSATGELFF. The chain recombines TRBV9 with TRBJ2-2; 8 nucleotides line up with TRBD2. Germline V gives CDR1 SGDLS, CDR2 YYNGEE. With V trimmed by 3 bases and J by 4 bases, 5 bases remained unmatched. This CDR3 region has 15 residues.

The genes are TRBV28 and TRBJ1-5; D uncertain. CDR3 length: 13 amino acids. V lost 8 bases, J lost 1 base, and 9 bases lay in between. From germline, CDR1 is MDHEN and CDR2 SYDVKM. CDR3 nucleotide sequence: TGTGCCAGCGGACCTGGAAGCAATCAGCCCCAGCATTTT. It codes for CASGPGSNQPQHF.

This clonotype was recorded many times. The rearrangement joins TRBV15 to TRBJ1-1; D uncertain. The V gene's germline CDR1 is LNHNV and CDR2 YYDKDF (reference sequence). The V and J ends lost 1 base and 1 base respectively, with 7 bases between them. The CDR3 is 14 residues long. CDR3 protein: CATSRGLKNTEAFF. The CDR3 DNA reads as TGTGCCACCAGCAGAGGCCTCAAGAACACTGAAGCTTTCTTT.

This sequence joins TRBV7-3 and TRBJ2-1, with D possibly matching TRBD2 (6 bases). Germline CDR1 is SGHTA and CDR2 is FQGTGA. This CDR3 region has 15 residues. V lost 5 bases, J lost 5 bases, and 16 bases lay in between. This CDR3 is CASSPTGTADNEQFF. The CDR3 coding sequence is TGTGCCAGCAGCCCGACCGGGACTGCCGACAATGAGCAGTTCTTC.

This clonotype was found once. A read error may be the cause here, since a much bigger clone is one base away. The chain uses TRBV7-2 and TRBJ2-7; D may be TRBD2 (7 bases). Germline values: CDR1 SGHTA, CDR2 FQGNSA. The CDR3 runs 17 residues. In nucleotides, the CDR3 is TGTGCCAGCAGCCCGGGGGGCGGTAGCCTTACAACCTACGGGCAGTACTTC. Translation: CASSPGGGSLTTYGQYF.

The genes are TRBV7-8 and TRBJ2-3, with 10 bases that match TRBD2. Germline CDR1 reads SGHVS; CDR2 reads FQNEAQ. V was pared by 5 bases and J by 2 bases, with 22 bases of the junction left unmatched. The CDR3 runs to 21 residues. DNA for the CDR3: TGTGCCAGCAGCCCTCACCCCAAACTAGCGGGGACTCCCATATACACAGATACGCAGTATTTT. Translating gives CASSPHPKLAGTPIYTDTQYF.

The rearrangement joins TRBV27 to TRBJ1-1; D may be TRBD1 (6 bases). Germline V lookup: CDR1 MNHEY, CDR2 SMNVEV (reference sequence). The length of the CDR3 is 13 residues. V was trimmed by 5 bases and J by 4 bases, leaving 11 bases between them. Written as DNA, the CDR3 is TGTGCCAGCAGTCCCAGGGGTGCCACTGAAGCTTTCTTT. Its protein is CASSPRGATEAFF.

This clonotype has a handful of counts. The chain links TRBV6-5 to TRBJ2-7; D gene ambiguous. The V end lost 2 bases, the J end lost 0 bases, and 8 bases lay between the germline ends. The CDR3 has 14 amino acids. Germline CDR1 reads MNHEY; CDR2 reads SVGAGI. CDR3 sequence: CASSYHISSYEQYF. CDR3 in DNA: TGTGCCAGCAGTTACCACATAAGCTCCTACGAGCAGTACTTC.

This clonotype was counted between two and nine times. The J gene is TRBJ1-5, the V gene TRBV14; 7 bases match TRBD1. The germline gives CDR1 SGHDN, CDR2 FVKESK. The CDR3 consists of 15 residues. Losses at the gene ends were 6 bases for V and 3 bases for J; bases not matched to a gene: 8. CDR3 in amino acids: CASRRDRDFNQPQHF. CDR3 DNA: TGTGCCAGCAGACGAGACAGGGACTTCAATCAGCCCCAGCATTTT.